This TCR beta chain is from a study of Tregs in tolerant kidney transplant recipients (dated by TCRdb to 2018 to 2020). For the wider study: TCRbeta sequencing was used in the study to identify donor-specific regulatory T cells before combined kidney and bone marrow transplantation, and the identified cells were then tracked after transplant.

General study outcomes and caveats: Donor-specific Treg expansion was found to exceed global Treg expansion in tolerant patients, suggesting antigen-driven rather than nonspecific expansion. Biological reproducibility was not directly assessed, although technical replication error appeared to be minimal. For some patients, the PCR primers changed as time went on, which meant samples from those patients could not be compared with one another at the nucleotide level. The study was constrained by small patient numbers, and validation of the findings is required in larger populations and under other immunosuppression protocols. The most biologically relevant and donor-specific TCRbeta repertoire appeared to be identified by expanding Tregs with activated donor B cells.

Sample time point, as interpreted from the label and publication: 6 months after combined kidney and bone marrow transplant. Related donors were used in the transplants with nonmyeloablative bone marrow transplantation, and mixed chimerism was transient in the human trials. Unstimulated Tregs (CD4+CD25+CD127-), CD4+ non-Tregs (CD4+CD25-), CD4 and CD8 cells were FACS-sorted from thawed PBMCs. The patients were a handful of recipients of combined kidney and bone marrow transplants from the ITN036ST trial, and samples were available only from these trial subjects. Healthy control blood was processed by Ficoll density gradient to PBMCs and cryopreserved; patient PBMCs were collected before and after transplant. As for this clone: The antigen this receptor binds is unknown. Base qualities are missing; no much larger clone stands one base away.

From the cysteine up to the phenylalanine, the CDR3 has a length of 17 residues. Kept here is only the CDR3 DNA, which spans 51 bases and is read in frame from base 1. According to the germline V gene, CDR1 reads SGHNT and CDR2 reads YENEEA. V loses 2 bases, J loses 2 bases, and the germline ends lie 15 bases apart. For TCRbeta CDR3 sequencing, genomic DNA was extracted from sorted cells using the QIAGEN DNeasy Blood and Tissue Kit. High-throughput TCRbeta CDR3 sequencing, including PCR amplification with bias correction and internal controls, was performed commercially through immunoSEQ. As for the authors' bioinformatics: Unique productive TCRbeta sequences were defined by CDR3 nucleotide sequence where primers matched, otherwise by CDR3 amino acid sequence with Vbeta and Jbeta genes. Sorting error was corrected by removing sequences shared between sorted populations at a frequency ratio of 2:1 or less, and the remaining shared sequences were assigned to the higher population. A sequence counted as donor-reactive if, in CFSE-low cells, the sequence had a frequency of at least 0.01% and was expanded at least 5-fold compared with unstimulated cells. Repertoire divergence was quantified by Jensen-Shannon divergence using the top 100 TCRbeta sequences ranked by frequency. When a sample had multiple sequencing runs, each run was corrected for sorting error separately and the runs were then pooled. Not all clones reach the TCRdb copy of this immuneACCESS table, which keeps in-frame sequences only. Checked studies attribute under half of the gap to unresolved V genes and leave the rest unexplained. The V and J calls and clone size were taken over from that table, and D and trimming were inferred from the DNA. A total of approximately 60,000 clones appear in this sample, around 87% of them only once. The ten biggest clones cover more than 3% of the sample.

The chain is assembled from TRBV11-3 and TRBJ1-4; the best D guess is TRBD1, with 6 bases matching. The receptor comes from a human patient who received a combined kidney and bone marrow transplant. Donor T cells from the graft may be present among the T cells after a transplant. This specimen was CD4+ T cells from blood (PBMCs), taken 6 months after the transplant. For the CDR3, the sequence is CASSLLGGRRTNEKLFF. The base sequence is TGTGCCAGCAGCTTACTCGGGGGGCGTCGGACTAATGAAAAACTGTTTTTT.